This entry is about one TCR beta chain. This sample stems from a study of blood T cell repertoires in COVID-19. Study-wide context: Acute-phase and convalescent COVID-19 samples originated in the United States, Italy and Spain. PBMCs, B-cell-depleted T cells, or T cells provided the cDNA or gDNA that made up the material.

Per the study methods: Amplification from reference gene primers served as the basis for estimated nucleated cell counts. The data were produced by immunoSEQ multiplex PCR, yet TCRdb's version contains in-frame clones alone and is incomplete. V and J calls and clone size are as listed in that table; D and trimming were resolved from the DNA. This table has about 220,000 clones, 75% to 90% appearing once. After removal of 1 base from V and 6 bases from J, the junction contained 11 bases not matched to a gene. Germline V gene sequence: CDR1 SGHTA, CDR2 FQGTGA. The CDR3 is 17 residues long. Study members were between about 18 and 95 years old and lived in 20 to 25 US regions.

This clonotype was obtained from a woman aged 18-29 years in a cohort exposed to, infected with or recovered from COVID-19 (not recorded which). Sequencing was done on a sample of PBMCs or T cells enriched from blood (not recorded which). This chain joins TRBV7-3 and TRBJ2-1, with 8 bases aligning to TRBD1. In nucleotides, the CDR3 is TGTGCCAGCAGCTTAATTGGGACAGGCCGTGGGTTCAATGAGCAGTTCTTC. It is translated as CASSLIGTGRGFNEQFF.